This TCR beta chain was identified during a study of control samples from healthy donors and cancer patients. Trimming stripped 10 bases from V and 2 bases from J, with 18 bases between. The germline gives CDR1 LNHDA, CDR2 SQIVND (reference sequence). There are 15 residues in the CDR3. Here immunoSEQ multiplex PCR was the method, and the copy in TCRdb shows in-frame clones only, minus some. Seen here are approximately 79,000 clones, around nine tenths observed once, and the top ten hold about 7.1%. The rearrangement links TRBV19 to TRBJ1-5; a weak D match, TRBD1 (5 bases). The clonotype was recovered from a man between 50 and 59 years old in good health. The material sequenced was blood. For the CDR3, the DNA is TGTGCCATAGGGAGGGACCCCTATGGCAATCAGCCCCAGCATTTT. Encoded protein: CAIGRDPYGNQPQHF.